Given below is one TCR beta chain in context. CD8 cells regarded as naive lacked CD45RO, were positively chosen for CCR7, and omitted terminally differentiated effector memory CD45RA+ cells. Assay runs were performed at deep level. Profiling relied on immunoSEQ multiplex PCR, and the TCRdb table lists in-frame clones only, not all of them. Among about 2.1 million clones, about 93% were seen once, and the ten largest hold approximately 1.7%. The source of the sample is a study of shared clonotypes between healthy human individuals. Germline V lookup: CDR1 LNHDA, CDR2 SQIVND (reference sequence). V dropped 7 bases and J dropped 5 bases, with 8 bases sitting between them. This CDR3 comprises 11 residues.

The sequence was obtained from a man between 18 and 35 years old in good health. Some clones in this sample may be carry-over from other donors' samples. The sequencing input was naive CD8+ T cells from PBMCs. The chain carries TRBV19 and TRBJ1-1; D call uncertain. This CDR3 reads CASTWRTEAFF. The CDR3, as DNA: TGTGCCAGTACTTGGCGAACTGAAGCTTTCTTT.